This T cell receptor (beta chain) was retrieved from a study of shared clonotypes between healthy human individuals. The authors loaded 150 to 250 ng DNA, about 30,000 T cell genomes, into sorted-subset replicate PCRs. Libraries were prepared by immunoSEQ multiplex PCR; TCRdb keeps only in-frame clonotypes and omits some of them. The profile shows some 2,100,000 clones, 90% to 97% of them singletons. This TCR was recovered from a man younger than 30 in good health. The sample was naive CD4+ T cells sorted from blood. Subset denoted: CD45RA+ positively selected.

CDR3 loop: CAWSYSSVDTQYF. As DNA, the CDR3 is TGTGCCTGGAGTTACTCTTCAGTGGATACGCAGTATTTT. The chain combines TRBV30 with TRBJ2-3; D gene ambiguous. Germline CDR1 reads GTSNPN; CDR2 reads SVGIG (reference sequence). The CDR3 length is 13 residues. V lost 2 bases, J lost 6 bases, and 12 bases lay in between.